The T cell receptor (beta chain) under discussion was sequenced for a study of graft-versus-host responses after intestinal transplantation. Here immunoSEQ multiplex PCR was the method, and the copy in TCRdb shows in-frame clones only, minus some. The repertoire holds some 9,800 clones, with just under 95% as singletons. This TCR came from a human patient who received an intestinal transplant, so some T cells may come from the graft donor. Sequencing was performed on PBMCs, taken 8 days after intestinal transplant.

Here the CDR3 DNA reads TGTGCCAGCAGTTTAGCGGGCTCGTACGAGCAGTACTTC. Amino acid sequence: CASSLAGSYEQYF. This chain connects TRBV27 to TRBJ2-7, with a tentative D call TRBD2 (5 bases). V was cut by 2 bases and J by 4 bases, with 9 bases left in between. CDR3 size: 13 residues. From germline, CDR1 is MNHEY and CDR2 SMNVEV (reference sequence).